This TCR beta chain came from a study of T cell changes during pregnancy in multiple sclerosis. This clone came up once. Clones were sequenced by immunoSEQ multiplex PCR, and TCRdb holds only the in-frame ones, with some missing. The sample consists of some 50,000 clones, around 93% of them appearing once. V shed 6 bases and J shed 0 bases, with 14 bases lying between them. CDR1 is MDHEN, CDR2 SYDVKM, per germline. There are 15 residues in the CDR3. The clonotype originates from a female donor with multiple sclerosis, enrolled in a pregnancy study. The chain uses TRBV28 and TRBJ2-5; a possible D gene is TRBD2 (5 bases). The material sequenced was CD8+ T cells from peripheral blood mononuclear cells, taken in the first trimester of pregnancy. In DNA, the CDR3 is TGTGCCAGCAGCCCCCCGGACTTGTACCAAGAGACCCAGTACTTC. It translates to CASSPPDLYQETQYF.